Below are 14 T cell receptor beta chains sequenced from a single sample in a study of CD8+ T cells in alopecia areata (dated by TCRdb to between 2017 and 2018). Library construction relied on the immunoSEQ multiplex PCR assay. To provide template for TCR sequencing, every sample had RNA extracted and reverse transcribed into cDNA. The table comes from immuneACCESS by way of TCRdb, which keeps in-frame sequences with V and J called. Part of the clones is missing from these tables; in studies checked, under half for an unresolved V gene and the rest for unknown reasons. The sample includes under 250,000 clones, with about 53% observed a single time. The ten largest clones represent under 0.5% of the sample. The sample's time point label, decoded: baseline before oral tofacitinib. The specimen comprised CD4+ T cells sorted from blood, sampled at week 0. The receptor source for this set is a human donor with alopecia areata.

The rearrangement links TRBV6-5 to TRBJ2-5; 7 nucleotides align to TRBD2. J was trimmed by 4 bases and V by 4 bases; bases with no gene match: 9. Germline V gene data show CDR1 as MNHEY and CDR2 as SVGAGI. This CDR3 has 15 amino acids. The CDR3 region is CASSSGGSLRETQYF. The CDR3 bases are TGTGCCAGCAGTTCCGGCGGGAGTTTAAGAGAGACCCAGTACTTC.

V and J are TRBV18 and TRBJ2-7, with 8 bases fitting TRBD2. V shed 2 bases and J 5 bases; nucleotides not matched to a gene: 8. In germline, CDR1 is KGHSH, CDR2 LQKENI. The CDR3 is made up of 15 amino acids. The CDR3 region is CASSPGASGHHEQYF. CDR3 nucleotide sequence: TGTGCCAGCTCACCAGGGGCTAGCGGGCACCACGAGCAGTACTTC. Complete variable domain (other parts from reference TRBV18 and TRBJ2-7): NAGVMQNPRHLVRRRGQEARLRCSPMKGHSHVYWYRQLPEEGLKFMVYLQKENIIDESGMPKERFSAEFPKEGPSILRIQQVVRGDSAAYFCASSPGASGHHEQYFGPGTRLTVT.

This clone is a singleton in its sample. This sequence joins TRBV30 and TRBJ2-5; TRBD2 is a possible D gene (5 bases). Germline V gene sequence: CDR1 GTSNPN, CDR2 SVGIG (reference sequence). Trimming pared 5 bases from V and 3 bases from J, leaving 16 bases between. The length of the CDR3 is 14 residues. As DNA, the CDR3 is TGTGCCTGGCTAGCCCGGGGTAGGGAAGAGACCCAGTACTTC. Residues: CAWLARGREETQYF.

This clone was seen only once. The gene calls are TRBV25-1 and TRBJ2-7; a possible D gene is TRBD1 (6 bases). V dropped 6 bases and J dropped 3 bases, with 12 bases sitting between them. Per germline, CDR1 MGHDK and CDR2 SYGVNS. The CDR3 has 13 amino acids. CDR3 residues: CASRGLDSYEQYF. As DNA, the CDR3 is TGTGCCAGCAGGGGATTGGACAGCTACGAGCAGTACTTC.

The CDR3: CASSSDRGGNIQYF. The CDR3, as DNA: TGTGCCAGCAGTTCTGACCGAGGCGGAAACATTCAGTACTTC. The chain links TRBV27 to TRBJ2-4; D remains unclear. V shed 4 bases and J shed 6 bases, with 13 bases lying between them. CDR3 length: 14 residues. Germline V gene data show CDR1 as MNHEY and CDR2 as SMNVEV (reference sequence).

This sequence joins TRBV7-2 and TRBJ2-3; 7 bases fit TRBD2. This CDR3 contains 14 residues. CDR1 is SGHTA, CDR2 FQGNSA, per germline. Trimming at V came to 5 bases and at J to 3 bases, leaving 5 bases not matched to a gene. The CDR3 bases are TGTGCCAGCAGCCGGAGTAGCGGGACAGATACGCAGTATTTT. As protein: CASSRSSGTDTQYF.

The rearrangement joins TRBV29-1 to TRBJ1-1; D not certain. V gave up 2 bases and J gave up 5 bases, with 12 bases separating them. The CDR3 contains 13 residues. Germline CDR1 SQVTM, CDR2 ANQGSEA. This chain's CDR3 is CSVERRIVTEAFF. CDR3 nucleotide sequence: TGCAGCGTTGAACGTAGAATCGTGACTGAAGCTTTCTTT. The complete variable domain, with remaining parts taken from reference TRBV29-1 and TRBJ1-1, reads SAVISQKPSRDICQRGTSLTIQCQVDSQVTMMFWYRQQPGQSLTLIATANQGSEATYESGFVIDKFPISRPNLTFSTLTVSNMSPEDSSIYLCSVERRIVTEAFFGQGTRLTVV.

The CDR3 DNA sequence: TGTGCCAGCAGTGAATTCGGGGAAGGCTACACCTTC. Translation: CASSEFGEGYTF. This sequence joins TRBV25-1 and TRBJ1-2; D call uncertain. CDR3 length: 12 amino acids. Germline V CDR1 and CDR2: MGHDK, SYGVNS. Trimming stripped 1 base from V and 8 bases from J, with 8 bases between.

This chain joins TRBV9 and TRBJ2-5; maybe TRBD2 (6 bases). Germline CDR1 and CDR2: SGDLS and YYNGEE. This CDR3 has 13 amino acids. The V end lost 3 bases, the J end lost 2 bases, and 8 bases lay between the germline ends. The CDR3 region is CASSGGIQETQYF. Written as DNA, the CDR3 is TGTGCCAGCAGCGGCGGGATTCAAGAGACCCAGTACTTC.

Written as DNA, the CDR3 is TGTGCCTGGAGTCCCAAGGGGACAGGGGGCTCTGGAAACACCATATATTTT. Its protein product is CAWSPKGTGGSGNTIYF. The chain uses TRBV30 and TRBJ1-3; 11 bases map to TRBD1. Germline trimming cut 2 bases from V and 0 bases from J; bases unmatched to any gene: 6. The CDR3 has 17 amino acids. CDR1 is GTSNPN, CDR2 SVGIG, per germline (reference sequence).

CDR3 sequence (DNA): TGTGCCAGCAGCACAGGAACAGGCAATCAGCCCCAGCATTTT. Translating gives CASSTGTGNQPQHF. The V gene is TRBV7-9, the J gene TRBJ1-5; maybe TRBD1 (5 bases). This CDR3 has 14 residues. CDR1 is SEHNR and CDR2 is FQNEAQ in the germline V gene (reference sequence). V was pared by 5 bases and J by 2 bases, with 10 bases between.

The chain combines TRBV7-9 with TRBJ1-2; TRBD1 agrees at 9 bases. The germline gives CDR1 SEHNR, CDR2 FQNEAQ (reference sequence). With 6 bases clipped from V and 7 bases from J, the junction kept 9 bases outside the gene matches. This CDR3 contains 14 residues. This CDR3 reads CASRQTGGIGGYTF. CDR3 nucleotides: TGTGCCAGCAGGCAAACAGGGGGCATTGGTGGCTACACCTTC.

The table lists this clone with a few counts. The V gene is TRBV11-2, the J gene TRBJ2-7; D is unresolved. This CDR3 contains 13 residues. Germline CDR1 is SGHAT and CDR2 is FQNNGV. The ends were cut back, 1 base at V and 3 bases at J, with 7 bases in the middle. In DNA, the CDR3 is TGTGCCAGCAGCTTAGGACACCTCTACGAGCAGTACTTC. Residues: CASSLGHLYEQYF.

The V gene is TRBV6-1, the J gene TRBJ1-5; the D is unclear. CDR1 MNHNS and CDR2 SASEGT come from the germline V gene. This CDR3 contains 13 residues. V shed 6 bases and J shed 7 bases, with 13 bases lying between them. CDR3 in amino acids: CASSGGRMQPQHF. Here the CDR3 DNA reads TGTGCCAGCAGCGGAGGGAGGATGCAGCCCCAGCATTTT.